The 25 T cell receptor beta chains below come from one sample, sequenced in a study of shared clonotypes between healthy human individuals. Generated by immunoSEQ multiplex PCR, the TCRdb table keeps only in-frame clones and is missing some. Of millions of clones detected, roughly 94% appear once; the ten largest clones hold 1.1%. Naive CD8 cells, CD45RO-negative and positively selected for CCR7, excluded terminally differentiated effector memory CD45RA+ cells. The sequencing sample was made of naive CD8+ T cells sorted from blood. These receptors originate from a man between 18 and 29 years old in good health.

The V call is TRBV7-6, the J call TRBJ1-4; 9 bases line up with TRBD1. V dropped 2 bases and J dropped 7; count of bases not matched to a gene: 5. The CDR3 consists of 15 residues. CDR1 is SGHVS, CDR2 FNYEAQ, per germline. CDR3 loop: CASSLLGQGPEKLFF. In DNA, the CDR3 is TGTGCCAGCAGCTTACTCGGACAGGGGCCTGAAAAACTGTTTTTT.

The chain has TRBV27 and TRBJ1-5; 9 nucleotides match TRBD1. CDR1 and CDR2 from the germline V gene are MNHEY and SMNVEV (reference sequence). Trimming removed 5 bases from V and 0 bases from J; junction bases left unmatched: 8. The CDR3 is made up of 17 amino acids. The CDR3 reads CASSPRTGEISNQPQHF. The CDR3, as DNA: TGTGCCAGCAGTCCCCGGACAGGGGAGATTAGCAATCAGCCCCAGCATTTT.

V gene TRBV19 combines with J gene TRBJ1-1; tentative D call: TRBD1 (5 bases). V was pared by 1 base and J by 6 bases, with 12 bases between. The germline CDR1 and CDR2 sequences are LNHDA and SQIVND (reference sequence). The CDR3 runs to 14 residues. CDR3 loop: CASSIAGLGSEAFF. CDR3 bases: TGTGCCAGTAGTATAGCGGGACTTGGATCTGAAGCTTTCTTT.

V gene TRBV7-6 combines with J gene TRBJ2-2; 7 bases match TRBD2. Trimming cost V 5 bases and J 4 bases; bases outside gene matches: 10. Germline CDR1 reads SGHVS; CDR2 reads FNYEAQ. This CDR3 comprises 16 residues. The DNA for the CDR3 is TGTGCCAGCAGCCCTGGGGCGGGGGTGCCCACCGGGGAGCTGTTTTTT. Its translation is CASSPGAGVPTGELFF.

This chain connects TRBV27 to TRBJ1-1; D uncertain. Looked up from germline, CDR1 is MNHEY and CDR2 is SMNVEV (reference sequence). The CDR3 sequence is 13 residues long. Trimming stripped 4 bases from V and 3 bases from J, with 9 bases between. The CDR3 sequence is CASSWQVHTEAFF. The CDR3 DNA is TGTGCCAGCAGTTGGCAGGTCCACACTGAAGCTTTCTTT.

The chain combines TRBV7-9 with TRBJ2-5; 8 nucleotides match TRBD1. J lost 4 bases, V lost 5 bases, and 6 bases had no gene match. The CDR3 length is 14 residues. The germline gives CDR1 SEHNR, CDR2 FQNEAQ (reference sequence). CDR3 coding DNA: TGTGCCAGCAGCAAGACAGGGGCGGGAGAGACCCAGTACTTC. This translates into CASSKTGAGETQYF.

This chain links TRBV6-5 with TRBJ2-3, with 7 bases identical to TRBD1. CDR3 length: 15 residues. With V trimmed by 6 bases and J by 0 bases, 6 bases remained unmatched. Germline values: CDR1 MNHEY, CDR2 SVGAGI. The CDR3 coding sequence is TGTGCCAGCAGCCCCACAGGGGAAAGCACAGATACGCAGTATTTT. Translating it yields CASSPTGESTDTQYF.

The V call is TRBV27, the J call TRBJ2-7; 8 nucleotides align to TRBD1. CDR1 is MNHEY and CDR2 is SMNVEV in the germline V gene (reference sequence). CDR3 length: 16 residues. V lost 6 bases and J lost 0; bases outside the gene matches: 10. The CDR3 loop is CASSYSQGAHSYEQYF. The CDR3 nucleotides are TGTGCCAGCAGCTACAGTCAGGGGGCACACTCCTACGAGCAGTACTTC.

The V call is TRBV9, the J call TRBJ2-7, with a possible D match to TRBD1 (6 bases). Trimming stripped 3 bases from V and 3 bases from J, with 10 bases between. Germline V gene lookup returns CDR1 SGDLS and CDR2 YYNGEE. The CDR3 contains 13 residues. The CDR3 DNA reads TGTGCCAGCAGCGACAGGGCCGGCTACGAGCAGTACTTC. The encoded protein is CASSDRAGYEQYF.

The chain recombines TRBV2 with TRBJ1-1, with D perhaps TRBD1 (6 bases). Deletions cut 10 bases from V and 7 bases from J, with 16 bases between. Germline V gene lookup returns CDR1 SNHLY and CDR2 FYNNEI. CDR3 length: 12 amino acids. Here the CDR3 reads CATRAGEGEAFF. The DNA for the CDR3 is TGTGCCACTCGTGCAGGGGAAGGTGAAGCTTTCTTT. Full variable domain (missing parts from reference TRBV2 and TRBJ1-1): EPEVTQTPSHQVTQMGQEVILRCVPISNHLYFYWYRQILGQKVEFLVSFYNNEISEKSEIFDDQFSVERPDGSNFTLKIRSTKLEDSAMYFCATRAGEGEAFFGQGTRLTVV.

The chain carries TRBV4-1 and TRBJ2-1; 7 nucleotides match TRBD1. The germline CDR1 and CDR2 sequences are MGHRA and YSYEKL. J gave up 1 base and V 3 bases, and 6 bases lay outside the gene matches. CDR3 length equals 16 residues. CDR3 DNA: TGCGCCAGCAGCCACATAAACAGGGGATCCTACAATGAGCAGTTCTTC. Its translation is CASSHINRGSYNEQFF.

V is TRBV11-2 and J is TRBJ2-7, with D possibly being TRBD1 or TRBD2 (6 bases each). This CDR3 contains 14 residues. Trimming left V 6 bases short and J 1 base short, with 13 bases between. CDR1 and CDR2 (germline): SGHAT, FQNNGV. Here the CDR3 reads CASRFKGGSYEQYF. The CDR3 nucleotides read TGTGCCAGCAGGTTTAAGGGGGGATCCTACGAGCAGTACTTC.

The V and J genes are TRBV5-1 and TRBJ2-3; TRBD1 matches at 7 bases. CDR1 SGHRS and CDR2 YFSETQ come from the germline V gene. The CDR3 spans 16 residues. V shed 3 bases and J 2 bases; nucleotides not matched to a gene: 9. CDR3 loop: CASSSPPDRFTDTQYF. CDR3 in DNA: TGCGCCAGCAGCTCGCCCCCGGACAGGTTCACAGATACGCAGTATTTT.

The rearrangement joins TRBV6-1 to TRBJ2-7, with TRBD1 matching over 9 bases. The length of the CDR3 is 16 residues. V dropped 0 bases and J dropped 6; count of bases not matched to a gene: 9. Germline V CDR1 and CDR2: MNHNS, SASEGT. In DNA, the CDR3 is TGTGCCAGCAGTGAAGCCTTAGGACAGGGGAGGAGCGAGCAGTACTTC. Amino acids: CASSEALGQGRSEQYF.

V gene TRBV28 combines with J gene TRBJ2-5; TRBD2 matches at 10 bases. The CDR3 consists of 17 residues. CDR1 is MDHEN, CDR2 SYDVKM, per germline. The trim removed 1 base at V and 3 bases at J, leaving 8 bases unmatched. The CDR3 DNA reads as TGTGCCAGCAGTTTATCGTTGGGGACTAGCGCCGAAGAGACCCAGTACTTC. Translation gives CASSLSLGTSAEETQYF.

The rearrangement joins TRBV30 to TRBJ1-5, with a possible D match to TRBD1 (6 bases). This CDR3 has 15 residues. Germline CDR1 reads GTSNPN; CDR2 reads SVGIG (reference sequence). V dropped 1 base and J dropped 6 bases, with 16 bases sitting between them. Here the CDR3 reads CAWSARGLGAQPQHF. The DNA for the CDR3 is TGTGCCTGGAGTGCTAGGGGGTTAGGGGCTCAGCCCCAGCATTTT.

This chain connects TRBV11-2 to TRBJ2-2; weak D call: TRBD2 (6 bases). Germline loops: CDR1 SGHAT, CDR2 FQNNGV. V gave up 0 bases and J gave up 6 bases, with 20 bases separating them. The CDR3 is made up of 18 amino acids. CDR3 amino acids: CASSLDLGPAGTPGELFF. In nucleotides, the CDR3 is TGTGCCAGCAGCTTAGACTTGGGGCCGGCGGGGACCCCCGGGGAGCTGTTTTTT.

Of note for this clone: Compared with germline, one end of the junction differs, possibly owing to a read error. The V gene is TRBV7-7, the J gene TRBJ2-7; D might be TRBD1 (6 bases). The CDR3 spans 14 residues. Germline CDR1 and CDR2: SSHAT and FNYEAQ (reference sequence). DNA for the CDR3: TGTGCTAGCAGCTCGCTGGACAGCGTCTACGAGCAGTACTTC. It translates to CASSSLDSVYEQYF. The full variable domain, rest sourced from reference TRBV7-7 and TRBJ2-7, is GAGVSQSPRYKVTKRGQDVTLRCDPISSHATLYWYQQALGQGPEFLTYFNYEAQPDKSGLPSDRFSAERPEGSISTLTIQRTEQRDSAMYRCASSSLDSVYEQYFGPGTRLTVT.

The chain has TRBV30 and TRBJ2-1, with TRBD2 identical over 7 bases. The junction had 11 bases not matched to a gene; V was cut back by 6 bases and J by 3 bases. The CDR3 has 15 residues. Looked up from germline, CDR1 is GTSNPN and CDR2 is SVGIG (reference sequence). CDR3 nucleotide sequence: TGTGCCTGCTGGAGGGCGGGAGAGGGCTACAATGAGCAGTTCTTC. This encodes CACWRAGEGYNEQFF.

V usage is TRBV30 and J usage is TRBJ1-1; 7 bases fit TRBD1. Trimming cost V 4 bases and J 4 bases; bases outside gene matches: 9. The CDR3 consists of 14 residues. Germline-derived CDR1 and CDR2 are GTSNPN and SVGIG (reference sequence). The CDR3 is CAWTHREGATEAFF. CDR3 DNA sequence: TGTGCCTGGACCCACCGGGAGGGGGCCACTGAAGCTTTCTTT.

V and J are TRBV7-9 and TRBJ1-5; no clear D gene. Germline V gene sequence: CDR1 SEHNR, CDR2 FQNEAQ (reference sequence). The CDR3 spans 15 residues. Trimming pared 5 bases from V and 9 bases from J, leaving 20 bases between. This CDR3 is CASSAGVGEFLPQHF. Here the CDR3 DNA reads TGTGCCAGCAGCGCCGGGGTCGGGGAGTTTTTGCCCCAGCATTTT.

This clone has a single count. The rearrangement links TRBV18 to TRBJ2-2; the D gene is possibly TRBD2 (6 bases). In germline, CDR1 is KGHSH, CDR2 LQKENI. Trimming cost V 4 bases and J 4 bases, with 13 bases left between them. CDR3 length equals 15 residues. The CDR3 loop reads CASSLTGGATGELFF. The CDR3 coding sequence is TGTGCCAGCTCACTGACCGGGGGTGCCACCGGGGAGCTGTTTTTT.

About this clone: The same CDR3 is also encoded by other DNA sequences in this sample. The V and J genes are TRBV5-6 and TRBJ2-5, with a tentative D call TRBD1 (5 bases). The germline gives CDR1 SGHDT, CDR2 YYEEEE. This CDR3 has 13 residues. V lost 1 base and J 4 bases, leaving 8 bases between the germline ends. CDR3 amino acids: CASSLSGLETQYF. The CDR3 DNA follows: TGTGCCAGCAGCTTGTCAGGGTTAGAGACCCAGTACTTC. The whole variable domain, filled in from reference TRBV5-6 and TRBJ2-5, reads DAGVTQSPTHLIKTRGQQVTLRCSPKSGHDTVSWYQQALGQGPQFIFQYYEEEERQRGNFPDRFSGHQFPNYSSELNVNALLLGDSALYLCASSLSGLETQYFGPGTRLLVL.

The chain joins TRBV6-6 to TRBJ2-2, with D maybe TRBD1 (5 bases). Per the germline V gene, CDR1 is MNHNY and CDR2 is SVGAGI (reference sequence). This CDR3 has 14 amino acids. The V gene lost 2 bases and the J gene lost 1 base, with 5 bases spanning the gap. The CDR3 loop reads CASSYTGNTGELFF. Written as DNA, the CDR3 is TGTGCCAGCAGTTACACAGGGAACACCGGGGAGCTGTTTTTT.

The rearrangement links TRBV4-3 to TRBJ1-1; D ambiguous. This CDR3 is 14 amino acids long. The ends were cut back, 0 bases at V and 1 base at J, with 6 bases in the middle. Germline values: CDR1 LGHNA, CDR2 YSLEER. For the CDR3, the DNA is TGCGCCAGCAGCCAAGATTGGGAGAACACTGAAGCTTTCTTT. It translates to CASSQDWENTEAFF.